Listed here are 21 T cell receptor beta chains from one sample, sequenced in a study of vaccination effects on CD4 cells after COVID-19. These TCRs are of unknown antigen specificity. Measured with immunoSEQ multiplex PCR; TCRdb has only the in-frame clones, and not every one. Altogether under 60,000 clones are present, 65% to 80% being singletons, with the ten largest covering roughly 5.1%. When around 10 days of culture had elapsed, CD4+ T cells were isolated. The sample here was CD4+ T cells from PBMCs cultured without peptide, taken before COVID-19 vaccination. Receptors originate from a human donor who received a COVID-19 vaccine.

This chain joins TRBV29-1 and TRBJ1-1; TRBD1 might be the D (5 bases). V lost 7 bases and J 4 bases, leaving 16 bases between the germline ends. Germline lookup yields CDR1 SQVTM and CDR2 ANQGSEA. The CDR3 runs 13 residues. For the CDR3, the DNA is TGCAGCGCTGGGGGAAGGGAGGGCACTGAAGCTTTCTTT. This gives the protein CSAGGREGTEAFF.

The chain is built from TRBV11-1 and TRBJ1-1; tentative D call: TRBD1 (5 bases). There are 16 residues in the CDR3. Germline CDR1 reads SGHAT; CDR2 reads FQDESV (reference sequence). V lost 5 bases and J lost 6, with 22 bases in between. The CDR3 protein is CASSQRGVLAGAEAFF. The CDR3 DNA follows: TGTGCCAGCAGCCAGCGGGGGGTATTGGCGGGGGCTGAAGCTTTCTTT.

The chain links TRBV5-1 to TRBJ2-6; perhaps TRBD2 as D (6 bases). CDR1 and CDR2 from the germline V gene are SGHRS and YFSETQ. The CDR3 is made up of 13 amino acids. Trimming pared 4 bases from V and 12 bases from J, leaving 14 bases between. In DNA form, the CDR3 reads TGCGCCAGCAGCCTGGACTGGCGGGGCGTCCTGACTTTC. It specifies CASSLDWRGVLTF.

J is TRBJ2-7 and V is TRBV27; possibly TRBD2 for D (6 bases). The CDR3 loop spans 15 amino acids. V gave up 4 bases and J gave up 3 bases, with 16 bases separating them. Germline CDR1 MNHEY, CDR2 SMNVEV (reference sequence). The CDR3 reads CASSSRGTVLYEQYF. For the CDR3, the DNA is TGTGCCAGCAGTTCACGCGGGACGGTGCTCTACGAGCAGTACTTC.

A few counts support this clone. The chain uses TRBV21-1 and TRBJ2-7; TRBD2, as called in the table, went unchecked against the DNA. TRBV21-1 is tagged as a pseudogene. CDR3 length: 14 residues. The CDR3 DNA is TGTGCCAGCACAGCGTTTATCTTTCCCTACGAGCAGTACTTC. The encoded protein is CASTAFIFPYEQYF.

The chain combines TRBV6-5 with TRBJ1-1; possibly TRBD1 for D (5 bases). CDR1 and CDR2 (germline): MNHEY, SVGAGI. V dropped 8 bases and J dropped 1 base, with 17 bases sitting between them. The CDR3 consists of 15 residues. The CDR3 loop is CASRRSRQPNTEAFF. DNA of the CDR3: TGTGCCAGCCGCCGCAGTCGACAGCCGAACACTGAAGCTTTCTTT.

This clone was counted between two and nine times. This rearrangement joins TRBV3-1 (or the pseudogene TRBV3-2) to TRBJ1-2; possibly TRBD1 for D (5 bases). The germline CDR1 and CDR2 sequences are LGHDT and YNNKEL (reference sequence). The V gene lost 0 bases and the J gene lost 4 bases, with 15 bases spanning the gap. This CDR3 comprises 16 residues. DNA for the CDR3: TGTGCCAGCAGCCAAGAAGAGGGACGGATTATCTATGGCTACACCTTC. It specifies CASSQEEGRIIYGYTF.

J is TRBJ1-1 and V is TRBV7-9; no definite D call. From germline, CDR1 is SEHNR and CDR2 FQNEAQ (reference sequence). V was shortened by 4 bases and J by 4 bases, with 13 bases between the two germline ends. The CDR3 totals 14 residues. CDR3 in DNA: TGTGCCAGCAGCTCGATCAGTGGGGTCACTGAAGCTTTCTTT. It is translated as CASSSISGVTEAFF.

The rearrangement uses TRBV7-2 and TRBJ2-3; unclear D gene. This CDR3 is 15 amino acids long. CDR1 SGHTA and CDR2 FQGNSA come from the germline V gene. The V gene lost 5 bases and the J gene lost 3 bases, with 15 bases spanning the gap. CDR3 nucleotide sequence: TGTGCCAGCAGCCCGAGTCAGGTACGGACAGATACGCAGTATTTT. Translating it yields CASSPSQVRTDTQYF.

The chain recombines TRBV5-1 with TRBJ1-6, with a tentative D call TRBD1 (5 bases). CDR1 SGHRS and CDR2 YFSETQ come from the germline V gene. The CDR3 contains 18 residues. V lost 0 bases to trimming and J lost 6 bases, with 19 bases between them. This CDR3 is CASSLESPTDSSNSPLHF. In nucleotides, the CDR3 is TGCGCCAGCAGCTTGGAATCCCCCACCGACAGTAGTAATTCACCCCTCCACTTT.

The chain is built from TRBV4-1 and TRBJ2-1, with D possibly TRBD1 on 5 matching bases. V was shortened by 4 bases and J by 0 bases, with 16 bases between the two germline ends. Germline CDR1 and CDR2: MGHRA and YSYEKL. The CDR3 spans 17 residues. The CDR3 bases are TGCGCCAGCAGCCTTAAGGGGTCGGGCAACTCCTACAATGAGCAGTTCTTC. Its translation is CASSLKGSGNSYNEQFF.

This clone was recorded a few times. The rearrangement uses TRBV3-1 (or the pseudogene TRBV3-2) and TRBJ1-2; D call uncertain. The germline V gene has CDR1 LGHDT and CDR2 YNNKEL (reference sequence). V lost 1 base to trimming and J lost 13 bases, with 13 bases between them. The CDR3 is 12 amino acids. The CDR3 loop reads CASSQGEELVTF. The CDR3 DNA reads as TGTGCCAGCAGCCAAGGGGAGGAACTCGTCACCTTC.

The rearrangement uses TRBV28 and TRBJ1-2; possibly TRBD1 for D (5 bases). CDR3 length equals 13 residues. V lost 6 bases and J lost 0, with 8 bases in between. CDR1 is MDHEN and CDR2 is SYDVKM in the germline V gene. CDR3 sequence reads: CASRGTANYGYTF. CDR3 in DNA: TGTGCCAGCAGAGGGACGGCTAACTATGGCTACACCTTC.

The chain carries TRBV30 and TRBJ2-2; the D is unclear. Trimming shortened V by 1 base and J by 4 bases, and 4 bases separated the two germline ends. The CDR3 is made up of 12 amino acids. Germline CDR1 GTSNPN, CDR2 SVGIG (reference sequence). CDR3 sequence (DNA): TGTGCCTGGAGTGCGAGCACCGGGGAGCTGTTTTTT. This encodes CAWSASTGELFF. Drawing the rest from reference TRBV30 and TRBJ2-2, the complete variable domain is SQTIHQWPATLVQPVGSPLSLECTVEGTSNPNLYWYRQAAGRGLQLLFYSVGIGQISSEVPQNLSASRPQDRQFILSSKKLLLSDSGFYLCAWSASTGELFFGEGSRLTVL.

This clone was detected only once. This sequence joins TRBV5-6 and TRBJ2-5; D ambiguous. V lost 0 bases and J lost 7, with 4 bases in between. The germline gives CDR1 SGHDT, CDR2 YYEEEE. The CDR3 is 11 amino acids. The CDR3 loop is CASSLEGTQYF. DNA for the CDR3: TGTGCCAGCAGCTTGGAGGGGACCCAGTACTTC.

The chain carries TRBV27 and TRBJ2-1; the D gene could be TRBD1 or TRBD2 (5 bases each). Germline V gene sequence: CDR1 MNHEY, CDR2 SMNVEV (reference sequence). The CDR3 sequence is 16 residues long. The V and J ends lost 3 bases and 7 bases respectively, with 19 bases between them. The DNA for the CDR3 is TGTGCCAGCAGTTTCGAATGGGCTAGCTCAGGGAATGAGCAGTTCTTC. It is translated as CASSFEWASSGNEQFF.

A single count supports this clone. The genes are TRBV7-2 and TRBJ1-3; maybe TRBD1 (5 bases). V was clipped by 5 bases and J by 3 bases, with 14 bases between them. Germline V gene lookup returns CDR1 SGHTA and CDR2 FQGNSA. CDR3 size: 15 residues. In nucleotides, the CDR3 is TGTGCCAGCAGCCCACGGACAAAGCGTGGAAACACCATATATTTT. It translates to CASSPRTKRGNTIYF.

The V call is TRBV10-3, the J call TRBJ1-6; D is ambiguous. CDR3 length equals 13 residues. V was cut by 3 bases and J by 14 bases, with 14 bases left in between. Germline-derived CDR1 and CDR2 are ENHRY and SYGVKD. CDR3 protein: CAISEGQPATLHF. The CDR3 coding sequence is TGTGCCATCAGTGAAGGGCAACCCGCGACCCTCCACTTT.

This clone was observed a handful of times. The V and J genes are TRBV7-9 and TRBJ1-3, with D unresolved. Germline lookup yields CDR1 SEHNR and CDR2 FQNEAQ (reference sequence). There are 15 residues in the CDR3. Trimming removed 4 bases at V and 1 base at J, with 11 bases between. As DNA, the CDR3 is TGTGCCAGCAGCTATAAGCAGTCTTCTGGAAACACCATATATTTT. Its translation: CASSYKQSSGNTIYF. The full variable domain, its missing parts supplied by reference TRBV7-9 and TRBJ1-3, is DTGVSQNPRHKITKRGQNVTFRCDPISEHNRLYWYRQTLGQGPEFLTYFQNEAQLEKSRLLSDRFSAERPKGSFSTLEIQRTEQGDSAMYLCASSYKQSSGNTIYFGEGSWLTVV.

The chain couples TRBV25-1 to TRBJ1-4; TRBD1 might be the D (6 bases). In germline, CDR1 is MGHDK, CDR2 SYGVNS. Between the trimmed V and J ends, which lost 3 bases and 8 bases, there was a span of 16 bases. This CDR3 spans 15 amino acids. CDR3 bases: TGTGCCAGCAGTGAGAGGGGGAGGGTTCAAGAAAAACTGTTTTTT. It yields the protein CASSERGRVQEKLFF. Supplemented by reference TRBV25-1 and TRBJ1-4, the full variable domain reads EADIYQTPRYLVIGTGKKITLECSQTMGHDKMYWYQQDPGMELHLIHYSYGVNSTEKGDLSSESTVSRIRTEHFPLTLESARPSHTSQYLCASSERGRVQEKLFFGSGTQLSVL.

This clone was seen only once. Here the CDR3 reads CASSVAGVGETQYF. The CDR3 region has the DNA TGTGCCAGCAGCGTAGCGGGAGTAGGAGAGACCCAGTACTTC. The J gene is TRBJ2-5, the V gene TRBV9; perhaps TRBD2 as D (6 bases). The CDR3 consists of 14 residues. V shed 0 bases and J shed 4 bases, with 10 bases lying between them. CDR1 and CDR2 from the germline V gene are SGDLS and YYNGEE.